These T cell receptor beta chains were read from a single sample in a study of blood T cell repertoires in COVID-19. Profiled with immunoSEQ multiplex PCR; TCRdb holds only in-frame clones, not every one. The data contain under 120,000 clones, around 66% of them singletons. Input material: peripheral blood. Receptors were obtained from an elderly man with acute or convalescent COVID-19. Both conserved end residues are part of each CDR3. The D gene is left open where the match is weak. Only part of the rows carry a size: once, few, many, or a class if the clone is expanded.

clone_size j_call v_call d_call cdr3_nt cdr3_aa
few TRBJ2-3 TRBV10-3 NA TGTGCCATCAGGCCGGACTACCGCACAGATACGCAGTATTTT CAIRPDYRTDTQYF
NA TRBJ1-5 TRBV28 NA TGTGCCAGCAACTTGATCAGGGGCGGTGGACAGCCCCAGCATTTT CASNLIRGGGQPQHF
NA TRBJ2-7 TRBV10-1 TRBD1 TGCGCCAGCAGTGTTATTAGCTGGGACAGGGGATTCTACGAGCAGTACTTC CASSVISWDRGFYEQYF
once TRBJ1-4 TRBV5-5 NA TGTGCCAGCAGCTTCGAGATCGGAGGGGCGCATGAAAAACTGTTTTTT CASSFEIGGAHEKLFF
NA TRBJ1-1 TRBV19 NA TGTGCCAGTAGTACTGGACTGAATTTGAACACTGAAGCTTTCTTT CASSTGLNLNTEAFF
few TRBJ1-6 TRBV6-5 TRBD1 TGTGCCAGTACCGGGACAGCAAAATCACCCCTCCACTTT CASTGTAKSPLHF
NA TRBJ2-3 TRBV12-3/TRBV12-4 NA TGTGCCAGCAGTTTACTAGCGTCAGATACGCAGTATTTT CASSLLASDTQYF
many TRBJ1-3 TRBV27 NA TGTGCCAGCAGTTTACGTCCAGGCCGGACTGGAAACACCATATATTTT CASSLRPGRTGNTIYF
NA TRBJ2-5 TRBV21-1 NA TGTGCCAGCAGCGGGCGGGGGACAGGTGGTAAAAGAGAGACCCAGTACTTC CASSGRGTGGKRETQYF
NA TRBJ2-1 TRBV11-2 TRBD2 TGTGCCAGCAGCTTAGGCGGAAGGACTAGCGGGAAAAATGAGCAGTTCTTC CASSLGGRTSGKNEQFF
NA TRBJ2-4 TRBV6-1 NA TGTGCCAGCAGTGACCCGGACAGAAACATTCAGTACTTC CASSDPDRNIQYF
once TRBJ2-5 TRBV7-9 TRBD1 TGTGCCAGCAGCCAGGACAGGGACTTTCCAGAGACCCAGTACTTC CASSQDRDFPETQYF
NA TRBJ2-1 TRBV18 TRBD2 TGTGCCAGCTCACCGGGCAGAGCGGGAGGGATGGATGAGCAGTTCTTC CASSPGRAGGMDEQFF
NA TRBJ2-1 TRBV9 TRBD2 TGTGCCAGCAGCGAAAGACTAGCACGTACCGAGCAGTTCTTC CASSERLARTEQFF
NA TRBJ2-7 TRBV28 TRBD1 TGTGCCAGCAGTGTCGGACAGGGTCGATACGAGCAGTACTTC CASSVGQGRYEQYF
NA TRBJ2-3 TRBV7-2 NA TGTGCCAGCAGCTTAAGTCAGGCCTCTACAGATACGCAGTATTTT CASSLSQASTDTQYF
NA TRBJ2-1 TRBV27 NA TGTGCCAGCAGTTTATCTGCGGGAAACTACAATGAGCAGTTCTTC CASSLSAGNYNEQFF
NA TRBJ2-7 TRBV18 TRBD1 TGTGCCAGCTCACTCGGGACAGGGGGGACCGGGGAGCAGTACTTC CASSLGTGGTGEQYF
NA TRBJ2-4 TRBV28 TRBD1 TGTGCCAGCAACAGGGGAACCAAAAACATTCAGTACTTC CASNRGTKNIQYF
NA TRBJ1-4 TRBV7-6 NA TGTGCCAGCAGCCCCCCCCTCGGAGGGAATGAAAAACTGTTTTTT CASSPPLGGNEKLFF
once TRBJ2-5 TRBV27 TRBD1 TGTGCCAGCACCCTCCCGGACAGGGGCCGGGAGACCCAGTACTTC CASTLPDRGRETQYF
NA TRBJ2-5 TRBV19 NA TGTGCCAGTAGTATAGGGGGCTCGGCGGAGACCCAGTACTTC CASSIGGSAETQYF
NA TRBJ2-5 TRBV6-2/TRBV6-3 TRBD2 TGTGCCAGCAGCTTAGCGGGAATCCAAGAGACCCAGTACTTC CASSLAGIQETQYF
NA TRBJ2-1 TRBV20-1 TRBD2 TGCAGTGCTAGTCGTAATAGCGGGATGTCTTACAATGAGCAGTTCTTC CSASRNSGMSYNEQFF
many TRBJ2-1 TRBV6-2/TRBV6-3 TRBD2 TGTGCCAGCAGTTACGTTAGCGGGGAGACCTACAATGAGCAGTTCTTC CASSYVSGETYNEQFF
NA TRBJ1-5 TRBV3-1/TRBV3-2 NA TGTGCCAGCAGTCTAGGGGGTCTAAATCAGCCCCAGCATTTT CASSLGGLNQPQHF
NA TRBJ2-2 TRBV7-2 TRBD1 TGTGCCAGCAGCCCGACAGGGATCGCCGGGGAGCTGTTTTTT CASSPTGIAGELFF
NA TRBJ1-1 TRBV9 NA TGTGCCAGCAGCGTAGCACCCGAGACTGAAGCTTTCTTT CASSVAPETEAFF
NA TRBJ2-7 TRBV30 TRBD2 TGTGCCTGGAGTGTAGGGACTAGCGGAAACTACGAGCAGTACTTC CAWSVGTSGNYEQYF
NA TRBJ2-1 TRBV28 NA TGTGCCAGCAGTTTATCGTCGTACAATGAGCAGTTCTTC CASSLSSYNEQFF
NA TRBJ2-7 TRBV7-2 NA TGTGCCAGCAGCCGTGGCGGAGGGCCGGTAAACGAGCAGTACTTC CASSRGGGPVNEQYF
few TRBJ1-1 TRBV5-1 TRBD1 TGCGCCAGCACCCGACAGGGAGGGAACACTGAAGCTTTCTTT CASTRQGGNTEAFF
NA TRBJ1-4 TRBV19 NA TGTGCCAGTAGTTCTTCCGTGGGGGGAAAACTGTTTTTT CASSSSVGGKLFF
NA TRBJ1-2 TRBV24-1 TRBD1 TGTGCCACCGGCAGGGGGCGCAATAACTATGGCTACACCTTC CATGRGRNNYGYTF
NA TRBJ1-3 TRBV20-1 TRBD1 TGCGGGACAGGCTCAGGAAACACCATATATTTT CGTGSGNTIYF
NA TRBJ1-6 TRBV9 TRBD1 TGTGCCAGCAGCGGCGGACAGGTCCAAAATTCACCCCTCCACTTT CASSGGQVQNSPLHF
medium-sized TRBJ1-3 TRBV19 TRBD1 TGTGCCAGTACCATATCGACAGGGATAGGAAACACCATATATTTT CASTISTGIGNTIYF
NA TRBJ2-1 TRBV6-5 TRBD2 TGTGCCAGCAGTTACTCGGAACTAGCGGGAGGAGATTGGCAGTTCTTC CASSYSELAGGDWQFF
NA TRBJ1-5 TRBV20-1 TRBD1 TGCAGTGCTAGTCTAACAGGGGGAGGCAATCAGCCCCAGCATTTT CSASLTGGGNQPQHF
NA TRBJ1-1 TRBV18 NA TGTGCCAGCTCACCACTCGGGAGCAAGAACACTGAAGCTTTCTTT CASSPLGSKNTEAFF
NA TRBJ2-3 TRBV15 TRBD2 TGTGCCACCAGCAGATCTAGCGGGAAATCAGATACGCAGTATTTT CATSRSSGKSDTQYF
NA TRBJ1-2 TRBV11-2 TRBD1 TGTGCCAGCAGCTTCTCCGGGACAGGGCTCTATGGCTACACCTTC CASSFSGTGLYGYTF
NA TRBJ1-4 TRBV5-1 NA TGCGCCAGCAGCTTGGGGTCGGGGAGAAATGAAAAACTGTTTTTT CASSLGSGRNEKLFF
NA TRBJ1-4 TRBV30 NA TGTGCCTGGAGTGGGGGCGTGGGGGAAAAACTGTTTTTT CAWSGGVGEKLFF
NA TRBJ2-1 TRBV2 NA TGTGCCAGCAGCGGGAGTAGGGCTGAGCAGTTCTTC CASSGSRAEQFF
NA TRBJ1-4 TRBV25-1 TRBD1 TGTGCCAGCAGTGAGCCGCGACAGGGAAATGAAAAACTGTTTTTT CASSEPRQGNEKLFF
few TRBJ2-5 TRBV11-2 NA TGTGCCAGCAGCTTTCTAAGGGGCCTCCTGGAGACCCAGTACTTC CASSFLRGLLETQYF
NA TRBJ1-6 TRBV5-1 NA TGCGCCAGCAGCTTGTCTACTGAAGCGGCGTCACCCCTCCACTTT CASSLSTEAASPLHF
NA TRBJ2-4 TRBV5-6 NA TGTGCCAGCAGCTTACTTCAGGGTAACATTCAGTACTTC CASSLLQGNIQYF
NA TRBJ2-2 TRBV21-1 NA TGTGCCAGCAGCGGCTCGGGGACTAGCGGGAGTGCCGGGGAGCTGTTTTTT CASSGSGTSGSAGELFF
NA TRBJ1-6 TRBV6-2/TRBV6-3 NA TGTGCCAGCAGCCGAGTGGTGGACAGCCAGAATAATTCACCCCTCCACTTT CASSRVVDSQNNSPLHF
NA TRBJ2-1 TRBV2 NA TGTGCCAGCATTAGAAGCGTGGGTAGCTCCTACAATGAGCAGTTCTTC CASIRSVGSSYNEQFF
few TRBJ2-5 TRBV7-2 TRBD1 TGTGCCAGCAGCTTAGTGGGACAGCAAGAGACCCAGTACTTC CASSLVGQQETQYF
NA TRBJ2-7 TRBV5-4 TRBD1 TGTGCCAGCAGTTTGGACAGGGCCGAGCAGTACTTC CASSLDRAEQYF
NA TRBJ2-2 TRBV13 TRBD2 TGTGCCAGCAGCTCCTCGGCGGGACTAGCGGGAGGGCGGGGCACCGGGGAGCTGTTTTTT CASSSSAGLAGGRGTGELFF